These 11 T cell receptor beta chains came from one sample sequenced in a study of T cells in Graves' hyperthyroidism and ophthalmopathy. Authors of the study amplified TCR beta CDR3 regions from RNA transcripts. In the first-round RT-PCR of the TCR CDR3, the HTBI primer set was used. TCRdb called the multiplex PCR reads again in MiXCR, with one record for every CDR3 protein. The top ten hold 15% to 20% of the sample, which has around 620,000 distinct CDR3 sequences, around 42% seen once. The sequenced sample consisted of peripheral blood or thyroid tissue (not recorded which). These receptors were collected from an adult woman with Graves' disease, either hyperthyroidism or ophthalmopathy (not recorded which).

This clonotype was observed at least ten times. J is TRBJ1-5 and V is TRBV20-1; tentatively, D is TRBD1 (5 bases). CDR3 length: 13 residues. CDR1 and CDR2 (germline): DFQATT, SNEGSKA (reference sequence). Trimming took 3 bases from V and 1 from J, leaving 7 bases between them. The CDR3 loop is CSASGDSNQPQHF. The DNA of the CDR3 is TGCAGTGCTAGTGGGGACAGCAATCAGCCCCAGCATTTT.

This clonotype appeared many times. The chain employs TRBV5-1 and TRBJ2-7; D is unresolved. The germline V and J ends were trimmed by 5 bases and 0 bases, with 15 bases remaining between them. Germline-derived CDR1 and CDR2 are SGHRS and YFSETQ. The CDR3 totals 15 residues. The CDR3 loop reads CASRSYAESSYEQYF. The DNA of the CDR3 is TGCGCCAGCAGAAGTTATGCGGAGAGCTCCTACGAGCAGTACTTC. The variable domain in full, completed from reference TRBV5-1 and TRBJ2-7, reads KAGVTQTPRYLIKTRGQQVTLSCSPISGHRSVSWYQQTPGQGLQFLFEYFSETQRNKGNFPGRFSGRQFSNSRSEMNVSTLELGDSALYLCASRSYAESSYEQYFGPGTRLTVT.

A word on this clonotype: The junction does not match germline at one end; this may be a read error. Here the CDR3 DNA reads TGTAGCGTCGTCACTGCAGGGGACTATGGCTACACCTTC. Amino acids: CSVVTAGDYGYTF. The V and J genes are TRBV29-1 and TRBJ1-2, with D perhaps matching TRBD1 (6 bases). Germline lookup yields CDR1 SQVTM and CDR2 ANQGSEA. The CDR3 loop spans 13 amino acids.

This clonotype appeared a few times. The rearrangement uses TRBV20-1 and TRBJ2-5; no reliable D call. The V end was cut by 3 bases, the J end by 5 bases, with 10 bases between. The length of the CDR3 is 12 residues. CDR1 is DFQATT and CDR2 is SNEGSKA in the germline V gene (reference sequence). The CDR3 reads CSASPGVETQYF. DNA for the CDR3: TGCAGTGCTAGCCCTGGGGTCGAGACCCAGTACTTC.

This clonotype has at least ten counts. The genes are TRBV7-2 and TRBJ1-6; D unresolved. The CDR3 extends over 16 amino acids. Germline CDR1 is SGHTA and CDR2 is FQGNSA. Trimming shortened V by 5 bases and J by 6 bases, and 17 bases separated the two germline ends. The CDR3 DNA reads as TGTGCCAGCAGCCCCTATCGCTTAGGCGTTAATTCACCCCTCCACTTT. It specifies CASSPYRLGVNSPLHF.

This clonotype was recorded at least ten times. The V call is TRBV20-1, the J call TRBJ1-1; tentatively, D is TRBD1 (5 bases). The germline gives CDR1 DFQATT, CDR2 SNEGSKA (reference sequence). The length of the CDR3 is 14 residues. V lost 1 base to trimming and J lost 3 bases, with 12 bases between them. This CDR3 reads CSARAPGGDTEAFF. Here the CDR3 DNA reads TGCAGTGCTAGAGCCCCCGGGGGGGACACTGAAGCTTTCTTT.

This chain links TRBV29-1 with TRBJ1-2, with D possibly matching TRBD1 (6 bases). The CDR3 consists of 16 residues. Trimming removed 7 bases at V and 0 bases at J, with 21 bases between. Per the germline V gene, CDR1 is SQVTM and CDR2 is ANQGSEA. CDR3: CSAHLWGRDTNYGYTF. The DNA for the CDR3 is TGCAGCGCACACCTATGGGGCAGGGACACTAACTATGGCTACACCTTC.

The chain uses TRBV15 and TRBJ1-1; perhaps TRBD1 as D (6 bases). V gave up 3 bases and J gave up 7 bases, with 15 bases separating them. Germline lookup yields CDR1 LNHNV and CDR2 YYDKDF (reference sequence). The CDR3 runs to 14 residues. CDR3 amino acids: CATSSRAGDGEAFF. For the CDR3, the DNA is TGTGCCACCAGCAGCCGGGCAGGGGACGGTGAAGCTTTCTTT.

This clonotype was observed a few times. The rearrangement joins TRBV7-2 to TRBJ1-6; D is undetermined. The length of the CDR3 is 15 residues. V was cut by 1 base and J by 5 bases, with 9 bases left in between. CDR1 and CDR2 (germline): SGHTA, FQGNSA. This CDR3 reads CASSLVGRNNSPLHF. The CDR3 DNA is TGTGCCAGCAGCTTAGTAGGCAGGAATAATTCACCCCTCCACTTT.

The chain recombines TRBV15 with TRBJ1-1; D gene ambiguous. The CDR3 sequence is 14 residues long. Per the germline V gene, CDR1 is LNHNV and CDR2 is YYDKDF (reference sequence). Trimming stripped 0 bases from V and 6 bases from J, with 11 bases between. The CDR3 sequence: CATSRDPGIAEAFF. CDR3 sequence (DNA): TGTGCCACCAGCAGAGATCCGGGTATTGCTGAAGCTTTCTTT.

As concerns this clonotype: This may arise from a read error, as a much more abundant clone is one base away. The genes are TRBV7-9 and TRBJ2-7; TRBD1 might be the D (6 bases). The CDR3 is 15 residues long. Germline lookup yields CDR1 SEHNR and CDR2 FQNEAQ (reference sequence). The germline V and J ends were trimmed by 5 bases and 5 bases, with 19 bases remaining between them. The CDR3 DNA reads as TGTGCCAGCAGCGACGTCAACAGGGCATCCCACGAGCAGTACTTC. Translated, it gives CASSDVNRASHEQYF.